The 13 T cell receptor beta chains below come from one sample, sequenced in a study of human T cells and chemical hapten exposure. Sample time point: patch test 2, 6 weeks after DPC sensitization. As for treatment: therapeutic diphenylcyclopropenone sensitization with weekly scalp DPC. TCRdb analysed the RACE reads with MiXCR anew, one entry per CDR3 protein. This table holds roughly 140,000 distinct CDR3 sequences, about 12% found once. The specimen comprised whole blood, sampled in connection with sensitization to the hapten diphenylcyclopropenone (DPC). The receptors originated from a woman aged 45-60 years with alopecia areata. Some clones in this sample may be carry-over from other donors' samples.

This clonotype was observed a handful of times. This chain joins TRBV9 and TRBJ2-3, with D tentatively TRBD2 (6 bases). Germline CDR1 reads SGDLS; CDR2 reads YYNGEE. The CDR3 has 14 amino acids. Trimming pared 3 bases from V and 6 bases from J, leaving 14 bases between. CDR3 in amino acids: CASSAEGPNDTQYF. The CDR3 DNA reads TGTGCCAGCAGCGCGGAGGGCCCCAACGATACGCAGTATTTT.

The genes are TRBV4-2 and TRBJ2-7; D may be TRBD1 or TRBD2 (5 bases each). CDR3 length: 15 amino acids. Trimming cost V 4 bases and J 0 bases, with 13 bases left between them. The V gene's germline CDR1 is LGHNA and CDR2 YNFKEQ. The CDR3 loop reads CASSPDGASSYEQYF. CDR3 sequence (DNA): TGTGCCAGCAGCCCCGACGGGGCAAGCTCCTACGAGCAGTACTTC.

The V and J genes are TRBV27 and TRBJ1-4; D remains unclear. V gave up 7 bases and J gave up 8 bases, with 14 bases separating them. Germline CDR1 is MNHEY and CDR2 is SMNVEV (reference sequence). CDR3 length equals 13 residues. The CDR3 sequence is CASKGQDREKLFF. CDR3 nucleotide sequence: TGTGCCAGCAAAGGGCAGGATCGAGAAAAACTGTTTTTT.

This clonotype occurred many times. CDR3 DNA: TGTGCTAGTGGATTACAGGGCTATGAGCAGTTCTTC. Translating it yields CASGLQGYEQFF. The chain has TRBV12-5 and TRBJ2-1; TRBD1 is a possible D gene (6 bases). This CDR3 is built from 12 residues. CDR1 and CDR2 (germline): LGHNT, FRNRAP. V lost 6 bases, J lost 8 bases, and 11 bases lay in between.

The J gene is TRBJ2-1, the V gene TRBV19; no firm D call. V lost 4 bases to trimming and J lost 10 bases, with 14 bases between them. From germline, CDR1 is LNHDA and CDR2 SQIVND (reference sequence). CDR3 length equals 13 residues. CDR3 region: CASSKKYPGEQFF. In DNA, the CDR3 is TGTGCCAGTAGTAAGAAGTATCCGGGCGAGCAGTTCTTC. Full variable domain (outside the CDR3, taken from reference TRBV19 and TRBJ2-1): DGGITQSPKYLFRKEGQNVTLSCEQNLNHDAMYWYRQDPGQGLRLIYYSQIVNDFQKGDIAEGYSVSREKKESFPLTVTSAQKNPTAFYLCASSKKYPGEQFFGPGTRLTVL.

The CDR3 sequence is CAISDTGLADNEQFF. CDR3 nucleotide sequence: TGTGCCATCAGTGATACCGGCCTAGCCGACAATGAGCAGTTCTTC. The chain recombines TRBV10-3 with TRBJ2-1; maybe TRBD2 (5 bases). Germline V gene lookup returns CDR1 ENHRY and CDR2 SYGVKD. This CDR3 comprises 15 residues. Trimming pared 3 bases from V and 5 bases from J, leaving 14 bases between.

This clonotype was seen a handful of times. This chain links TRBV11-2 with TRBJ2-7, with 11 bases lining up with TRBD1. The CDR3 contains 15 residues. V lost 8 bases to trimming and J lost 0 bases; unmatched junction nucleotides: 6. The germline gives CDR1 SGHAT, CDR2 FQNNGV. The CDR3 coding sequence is TGTGCCAGCGGGAGGACAGGGGGCGACTCCTACGAGCAGTACTTC. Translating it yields CASGRTGGDSYEQYF.

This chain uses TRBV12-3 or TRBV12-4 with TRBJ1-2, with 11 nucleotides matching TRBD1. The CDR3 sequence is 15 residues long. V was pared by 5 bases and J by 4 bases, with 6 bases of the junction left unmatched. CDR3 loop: CASSPWTGGRYGYTF. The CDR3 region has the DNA TGTGCCAGCAGTCCATGGACAGGGGGCCGCTATGGCTACACCTTC.

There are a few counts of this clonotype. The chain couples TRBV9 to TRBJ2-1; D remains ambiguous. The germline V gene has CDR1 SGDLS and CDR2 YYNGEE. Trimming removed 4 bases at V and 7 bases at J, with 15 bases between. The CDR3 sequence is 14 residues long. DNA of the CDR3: TGTGCCAGCAGCCCTCGATGGGCGAATAATGAGCAGTTCTTC. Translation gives CASSPRWANNEQFF.

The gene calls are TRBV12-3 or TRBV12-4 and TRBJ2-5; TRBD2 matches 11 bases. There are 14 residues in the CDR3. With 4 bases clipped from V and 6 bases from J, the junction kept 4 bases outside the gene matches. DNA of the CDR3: TGTGCCAGCAGTTCGGAGACTAGCGGGAAGACCCAGTACTTC. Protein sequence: CASSSETSGKTQYF.

The CDR3 DNA sequence: TGTGCCAGCAGCCCGCGGGGGACAGGGTGGACTAGCGGGCCCCGCACAGATACGCAGTATTTT. It specifies CASSPRGTGWTSGPRTDTQYF. V is TRBV7-2 and J is TRBJ2-3, with 11 bases fitting TRBD2. This CDR3 has 21 amino acids. Germline V lookup: CDR1 SGHTA, CDR2 FQGNSA. Trimming took 5 bases from V and 1 from J; bases not matched to a gene: 20.

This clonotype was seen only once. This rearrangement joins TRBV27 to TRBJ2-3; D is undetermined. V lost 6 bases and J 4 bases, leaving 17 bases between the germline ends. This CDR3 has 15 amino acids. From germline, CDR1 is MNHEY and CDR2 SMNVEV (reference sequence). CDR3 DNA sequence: TGTGCCAGCAGCCTTCCCGGAGTTGATGCAGATACGCAGTATTTT. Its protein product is CASSLPGVDADTQYF.

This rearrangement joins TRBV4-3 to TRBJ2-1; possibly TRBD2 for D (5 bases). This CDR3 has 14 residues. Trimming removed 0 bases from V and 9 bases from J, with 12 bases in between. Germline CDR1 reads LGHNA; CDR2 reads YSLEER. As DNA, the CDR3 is TGCGCCAGCAGCCAAGATAATGGCGCGGGTGAGCAGTTCTTC. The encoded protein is CASSQDNGAGEQFF.